The sample holds a few counts of the clone carrying this TCR beta chain. The authors' processing: Reference gene primers were amplified, and this amplification served to estimate nucleated cell counts. Generated by immunoSEQ multiplex PCR, the TCRdb table keeps only in-frame clones and is missing some. That table supplies the V and J calls and clone size; D and trimming were determined from the DNA. Here the sample spans around 26,000 clones, around 88% being singletons. The data were obtained in a study of blood T cell repertoires in COVID-19. Study-level information: There were acute and convalescent COVID-19 samples, and they came from the United States, Italy and Spain. T cells, B-cell-depleted T cells, or PBMCs supplied cDNA or gDNA.

What was sequenced was peripheral blood. The receptor comes from a human donor with active COVID-19. The donor label of this sample is uncertain.

CDR3 residues: CASRWGGGETQYF. Written as DNA, the CDR3 is TGTGCCAGCAGATGGGGGGGAGGGGAGACCCAGTACTTC. The chain couples TRBV6-5 to TRBJ2-5, with TRBD2 matching 7 bases. In germline, CDR1 is MNHEY, CDR2 SVGAGI. The CDR3 totals 13 residues. The V and J ends lost 6 bases and 5 bases, in that order; junction bases with no gene match: 6.